This T cell receptor (beta chain) was retrieved from a study of T cell clonality in common variable immunodeficiency. Study observations and caveats: In common variable immunodeficiency, TCR beta chains reportedly carried fewer deletions and N-nucleotide insertions. CVID subjects had higher TCRbeta clonality than healthy controls, most marked in about a third.

With V trimmed by 7 bases and J by 7 bases, 6 bases remained unmatched. This CDR3 is 13 amino acids long. Of CVID subjects, approximately 14 were female and over 25 male, mean age about 37. Both groups were predominantly of Caucasian heritage. As regards this clone: The antigen is unknown. The DNA ends 3 residues before the CDR3 does, and the rest of the CDR3 is filled in from the germline J gene.

Clones were sequenced by immunoSEQ multiplex PCR, and TCRdb holds only the in-frame ones, with some missing. The sample contains roughly 12,000 clones, none of them singletons. The V gene is TRBV23-1, the J gene TRBJ2-1; 8 nucleotides line up with TRBD1. Being an ORF, TRBV23-1 has a function that is uncertain. Sample: peripheral blood mononuclear cells. The receptor's source is a human donor with common variable immunodeficiency. The CDR3 loop reads CASKDRGWNEQFF. The covered CDR3 bases are TGCGCCAGCAAAGACAGGGGATGGAATGAG.